The sequence of this T cell receptor (beta chain) was determined in a study of CD8 T cells in Susac syndrome. About the study: When their blood was taken, the Susac syndrome patients had either not yet had any therapy, were taking corticosteroids, or were taking intravenous immunoglobulin alone.

After extraction with the RNeasy kit, about 0.5 to 1 ug of the RNA was reverse transcribed using random hexamers. One entry per CDR3 protein, called by TCRdb with MiXCR from the immunoSEQ multiplex PCR reads. The sample lists some 97,000 distinct CDR3 sequences; 95% were seen once. V shed 4 bases and J 3 bases; nucleotides not matched to a gene: 1. The CDR3 has 12 amino acids. Germline V CDR1 and CDR2: SQVTM, ANQGSEA. This sequence originates from a human donor with Susac syndrome. The sample comprised CD8+ T cells from PBMCs. This sequence joins TRBV29-1 and TRBJ2-5, with 8 bases fitting TRBD2. CDR3: CSVAGGEETQYF. The CDR3 DNA reads TGCAGCGTTGCCGGGGGGGAAGAGACCCAGTACTTC.